The present T cell receptor beta chain was sequenced within a study of siplizumab effects on memory and regulatory T cells. General study points: Proliferating siplizumab-culture Treg suppressive function went unconfirmed. Naive T cells looked more diverse than memory cells, and they looked like major contributors to the alloresponse. The authors mapped only a minor fraction of alloreactive clones to unstimulated subsets.

Only in-frame clones appear in the TCRdb table, and some are missing; sequencing was by immunoSEQ multiplex PCR. The sample contains more than 75,000 clones, around 95% of which appear only once. Remarks on this clone: Antigen specificity is unknown.

Germline CDR1 SQVTM, CDR2 ANQGSEA. The CDR3 totals 12 residues. The ends were cut back, 4 bases at V and 3 bases at J, with 8 bases in the middle. The chain is built from TRBV29-1 and TRBJ2-3; tentative D call: TRBD2 (6 bases). This sequence originates from a human donor in good health. Sequencing was done on a sample of naive CD4+ T cells sorted from blood. The CDR3 nucleotides are TGCAGCGTTGCCCTAGCGACAGATACGCAGTATTTT. This encodes CSVALATDTQYF.